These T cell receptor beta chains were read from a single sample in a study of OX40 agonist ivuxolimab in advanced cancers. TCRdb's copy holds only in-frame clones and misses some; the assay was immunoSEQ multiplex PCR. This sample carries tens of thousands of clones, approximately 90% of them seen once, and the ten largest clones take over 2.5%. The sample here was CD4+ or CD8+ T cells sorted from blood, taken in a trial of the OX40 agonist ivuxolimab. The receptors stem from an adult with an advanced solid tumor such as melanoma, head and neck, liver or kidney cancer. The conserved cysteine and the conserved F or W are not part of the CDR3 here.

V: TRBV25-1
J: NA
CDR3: ASSVVRLGPGLSYEQY

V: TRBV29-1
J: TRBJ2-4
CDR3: SVELTGGSIQY

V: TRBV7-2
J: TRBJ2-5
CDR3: ASSRRGAGAQETQY

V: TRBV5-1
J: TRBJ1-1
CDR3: ASSPGTGGPLNTEAF

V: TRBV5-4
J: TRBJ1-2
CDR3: ASSLRLSYGYT

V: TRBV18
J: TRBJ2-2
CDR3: ASSRQTGGINTGELF

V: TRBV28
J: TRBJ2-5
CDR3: ASSFGTQETQY

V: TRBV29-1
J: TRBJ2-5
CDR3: SVETVGETQY

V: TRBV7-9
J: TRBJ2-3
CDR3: ASSLLGASGTDTQY

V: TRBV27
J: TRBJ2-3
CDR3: ASSLELAGDHTDTQY

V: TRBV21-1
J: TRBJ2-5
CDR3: ASSRRDSQETQY

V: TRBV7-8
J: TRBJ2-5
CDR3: ASSSAIQETQY

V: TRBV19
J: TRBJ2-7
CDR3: ASSMRGSYEQY

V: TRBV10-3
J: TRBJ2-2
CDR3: AISPGTNTGELF

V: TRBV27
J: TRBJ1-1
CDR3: ASSLFVGNTEAF

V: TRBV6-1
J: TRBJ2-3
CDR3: ASRGLVTDTQY

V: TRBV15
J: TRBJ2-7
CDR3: ATSRGALVSYEQY

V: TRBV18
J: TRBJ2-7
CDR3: ASSRDRASYEQY

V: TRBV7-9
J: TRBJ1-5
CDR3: ASSYGGDQPQH

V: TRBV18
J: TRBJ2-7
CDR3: ASSPTGSYEQY

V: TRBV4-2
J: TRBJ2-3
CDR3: ASSQVSSGKRDTQY

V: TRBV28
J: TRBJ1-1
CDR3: ASKKNTEAF

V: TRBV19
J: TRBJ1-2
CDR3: ASSKERGTNYGYT

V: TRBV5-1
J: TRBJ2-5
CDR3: ASSLATSRGETQY

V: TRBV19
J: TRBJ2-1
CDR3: ASSTGQGAEQF

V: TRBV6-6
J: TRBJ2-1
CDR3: ASSYSSGSGKEEQF

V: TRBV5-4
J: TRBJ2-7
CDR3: ASSLGASGGTYEQY

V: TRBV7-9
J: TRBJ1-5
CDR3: ASSITGDNQPQH

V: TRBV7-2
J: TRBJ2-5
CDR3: ASSLNSQETQY

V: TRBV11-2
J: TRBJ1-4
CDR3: ASSLGAGGEEKLF

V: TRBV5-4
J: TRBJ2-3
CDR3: ASSLSGADTQY

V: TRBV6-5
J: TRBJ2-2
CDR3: ASRNSGRRAGELF

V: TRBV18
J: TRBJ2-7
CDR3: ASSVGPDYEQY

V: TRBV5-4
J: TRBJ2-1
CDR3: ASSSIQGSYNEQF

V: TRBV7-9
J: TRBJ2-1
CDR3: ASSSDLSGASYNEQF

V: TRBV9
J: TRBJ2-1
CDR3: ASSVGLGTSGYNEQF

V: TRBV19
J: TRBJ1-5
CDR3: ASRQVEQPQH

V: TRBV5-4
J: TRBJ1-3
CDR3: ASSLGSTGNGNTIY

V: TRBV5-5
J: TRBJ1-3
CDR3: ASRDIRAGNTIY

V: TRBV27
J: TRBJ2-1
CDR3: ASSLRGHGVAGGVNEQF

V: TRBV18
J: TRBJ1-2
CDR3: ASSPGEGAGGYT

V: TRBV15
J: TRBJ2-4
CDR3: ATSRRRTERNIQY

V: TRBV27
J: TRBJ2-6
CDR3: ASSPYTGAGANVLT

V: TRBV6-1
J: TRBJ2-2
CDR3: ASAEFGGSTGELF

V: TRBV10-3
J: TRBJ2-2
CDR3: AISASGLATGELF

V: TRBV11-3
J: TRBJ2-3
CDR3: ASSPGTQDTQY

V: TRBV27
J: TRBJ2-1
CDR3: AKGRGFYNEQF